Shown below are 30 T cell receptor beta chains from a single sample sequenced in a study of blood T cells in healthy people across ages. Primed by a sample-barcoded 5' primer and a J-beta primer mix, a second PCR proceeded for about 6 to 11 cycles. From the 5' RACE reads, TCRdb called clonotypes with MiXCR, one entry per CDR3 protein. The table has about 780,000 distinct CDR3 sequences, 25% to 30% seen once; the top ten hold under 3%. These same data were also listed under a study on T cells of mothers and their children.

Sequenced sample: blood. These receptors all stem from a boy between 10 and 17 years old in good health.

V usage is TRBV9 and J usage is TRBJ1-2; weak D call: TRBD1 (5 bases). Germline CDR1 is SGDLS and CDR2 is YYNGEE. The CDR3 is made up of 15 amino acids. Trimming removed 1 base from V and 0 bases from J, with 10 bases in between. In DNA, the CDR3 is TGTGCCAGCAGCGTACTTTCAGGGACTAACTATGGCTACACCTTC. The encoded protein is CASSVLSGTNYGYTF.

To note about this clonotype: A read error may produce the germline difference seen at one junction end. The V call is TRBV27, the J call TRBJ1-3, with unresolved D. Per germline, CDR1 MNHEY and CDR2 SMNVEV (reference sequence). This CDR3 is built from 13 residues. The CDR3 nucleotides read TGTGCCTCCGGGTCAAGCTCTGGAAACACCACATATTTT. Translation gives CASGSSSGNTTYF.

The genes are TRBV20-1 and TRBJ2-7; D is perhaps TRBD2 (6 bases). This CDR3 contains 14 residues. Looked up from germline, CDR1 is DFQATT and CDR2 is SNEGSKA (reference sequence). V was clipped by 5 bases and J by 3 bases, with 17 bases between them. CDR3 sequence (DNA): TGCAGTGCTTTAGGACACGTGGAGGGCTACGAGCAGTACTTC. It yields the protein CSALGHVEGYEQYF.

The rearrangement links TRBV20-1 to TRBJ2-7; 7 bases agree with TRBD2. Germline V CDR1 and CDR2: DFQATT, SNEGSKA (reference sequence). V lost 0 bases and J lost 4; bases outside the gene matches: 6. CDR3 length: 14 residues. The CDR3 DNA reads TGCAGTGCTAGAGATTTCAGCGGGAAATACGAGCAGTACTTC. It yields the protein CSARDFSGKYEQYF.

The chain combines TRBV30 with TRBJ1-2, with D possibly being TRBD1 (6 bases). V lost 3 bases, J lost 8 bases, and 13 bases lay in between. Germline lookup yields CDR1 GTSNPN and CDR2 SVGIG (reference sequence). The CDR3 is made up of 12 amino acids. CDR3 DNA sequence: TGTGCCTGGAGCCCGGGGGCTCGGGGCTACACCTTC. Translation gives CAWSPGARGYTF.

This clonotype was found once. The rearrangement joins TRBV29-1 to TRBJ2-1, with a tentative D call TRBD1 (6 bases). The CDR3 covers 15 residues. Germline V gene data show CDR1 as SQVTM and CDR2 as ANQGSEA. V shed 0 bases and J shed 6 bases, with 15 bases lying between them. As DNA, the CDR3 is TGCAGCGTTGAAGATCGGCAGGGGCCGGGCAATGAGCAGTTCTTC. Translating gives CSVEDRQGPGNEQFF.

This clonotype was seen a handful of times. The V and J genes are TRBV4-2 and TRBJ2-1, with 9 nucleotides matching TRBD2. Trimming took 0 bases from V and 7 from J; bases not matched to a gene: 7. The V gene's germline CDR1 is LGHNA and CDR2 YNFKEQ. The CDR3 has 16 amino acids. In DNA, the CDR3 is TGTGCCAGCAGCCAAGAGGTAGCGGGGGTCTGGAATGAGCAGTTCTTC. This encodes CASSQEVAGVWNEQFF.

The chain is built from TRBV2 and TRBJ2-5; 10 nucleotides align to TRBD1. Germline V gene lookup returns CDR1 SNHLY and CDR2 FYNNEI. The CDR3 is 14 residues long. V was clipped by 6 bases and J by 3 bases; unmatched bases: 4. CDR3 DNA: TGTGCCAGCAGGAAGGGGACAGGGGAAGAGACCCAGTACTTC. This codes for CASRKGTGEETQYF.

The chain combines TRBV4-2 with TRBJ2-3, with D perhaps matching TRBD2 (8 bases). Per the germline V gene, CDR1 is LGHNA and CDR2 is YNFKEQ. The CDR3 totals 15 residues. The V end lost 7 bases, the J end lost 4 bases, and 18 bases lay between the germline ends. This chain's CDR3 is CASTEGGGGSDTQYF. For the CDR3, the DNA is TGTGCCAGCACCGAAGGGGGCGGGGGGTCAGATACGCAGTATTTT.

This rearrangement joins TRBV20-1 to TRBJ1-4; D may be TRBD1 (6 bases). Between the trimmed V and J ends, which lost 0 bases and 7 bases, there was a span of 24 bases. The CDR3 contains 18 residues. From germline, CDR1 is DFQATT and CDR2 SNEGSKA (reference sequence). CDR3 in DNA: TGCAGTGCTAGAGACCAACAGGGTTATACGGGGATGGGTGAAAAACTGTTTTTT. It is translated as CSARDQQGYTGMGEKLFF.

J is TRBJ2-1 and V is TRBV28, with 8 bases fitting TRBD2. This CDR3 comprises 15 residues. V trimming: 6 bases; J trimming: 9 bases; junction bases outside the gene matches: 13. From germline, CDR1 is MDHEN and CDR2 SYDVKM. CDR3 amino acids: CASRYPGGGLSEQFF. The CDR3 DNA follows: TGTGCCAGCAGGTACCCCGGGGGGGGTCTCAGTGAGCAGTTCTTC.

This chain links TRBV20-1 with TRBJ1-3; no firm D call. CDR1 DFQATT and CDR2 SNEGSKA come from the germline V gene (reference sequence). The CDR3 is made up of 12 amino acids. V was trimmed by 3 bases and J by 5 bases, leaving 8 bases between them. The CDR3 is CSARGVRNTIYF. CDR3 coding DNA: TGCAGTGCTAGGGGCGTGAGAAACACCATATATTTT.

The chain is built from TRBV7-3 and TRBJ2-5, with 9 bases fitting TRBD2. The J call may be faulty, since TRBJ2-1 better matches the DNA end. The CDR3 runs 17 residues. Per germline, CDR1 SGHTA and CDR2 FQGTGA. The CDR3 is CASSLESGGYSYGVQFF. The CDR3 bases are TGTGCCAGCAGCTTAGAGAGCGGGGGGTATTCTTATGGGGTGCAGTTCTTC.

The V gene is TRBV13, the J gene TRBJ2-2, with 8 bases that match TRBD1. The CDR3 length is 17 residues. Looked up from germline, CDR1 is PRHDT and CDR2 is FYEKMQ (reference sequence). J was trimmed by 6 bases and V by 7 bases; bases with no gene match: 16. In DNA, the CDR3 is TGTGCCAGCACCGAAGGACAGGGCCTTAGTAGCGCCGGGGAGCTGTTTTTT. Translation: CASTEGQGLSSAGELFF.

The chain joins TRBV24-1 to TRBJ1-4; D gene ambiguous. With 5 bases removed from V and 13 bases from J, the gap between germline ends came to 22 bases. Per germline, CDR1 KGHDR and CDR2 SFDVKD. The length of the CDR3 is 15 residues. The CDR3, as DNA: TGTGCCACCAGTGGGAGGAAATATCTGACGCGCTTACTGTTTTTT. Encoded protein: CATSGRKYLTRLLFF.

The V and J genes are TRBV12-3 or TRBV12-4 and TRBJ1-5; D may be TRBD1 (6 bases). CDR3 length equals 14 residues. V was cut by 3 bases and J by 7 bases, with 13 bases left in between. The CDR3 nucleotides read TGTGCCAGCAGTTTCTCGGGGGCGAGGCAGCCCCAGCATTTT. This codes for CASSFSGARQPQHF.

V usage is TRBV10-2 and J usage is TRBJ1-5; D might be TRBD1 (6 bases). Per germline, CDR1 WSHSY and CDR2 SAAADI. V lost 0 bases and J lost 5, with 14 bases in between. The CDR3 is 16 residues long. CDR3 sequence (DNA): TGCGCCAGCAGTGAGTCGGGGGCCCGGACCGATCAGCCCCAGCATTTT. Its translation: CASSESGARTDQPQHF.

The chain combines TRBV4-1 with TRBJ2-5; TRBD2 agrees at 8 bases. The J call may be wrong; the DNA end is better matched by TRBJ2-1. The length of the CDR3 is 18 residues. Germline CDR1 MGHRA, CDR2 YSYEKL. The CDR3 region is CASSQEPFGAGGINEQFF. For the CDR3, the DNA is TGCGCCAGCAGCCAAGAGCCCTTCGGTGCGGGGGGCATCAATGAGCAGTTCTTC.

This clonotype came up a few times. This chain joins TRBV5-1 and TRBJ1-2; 8 nucleotides align to TRBD1. CDR1 SGHRS and CDR2 YFSETQ come from the germline V gene. V lost 3 bases, J lost 4 bases, and 5 bases stayed unmatched. This CDR3 comprises 14 residues. CDR3 amino acids: CASSSGTGGYGYTF. For the CDR3, the DNA is TGCGCCAGCAGCTCCGGGACAGGTGGCTATGGCTACACCTTC.

The V and J genes are TRBV12-3 or TRBV12-4 and TRBJ1-4; TRBD1 matches 8 bases. The CDR3 loop spans 15 amino acids. V trimming: 6 bases; J trimming: 8 bases; junction bases outside the gene matches: 11. In nucleotides, the CDR3 is TGTGCCAGCAGCCCTGACGGACAGGGTACGGAAAAACTGTTTTTT. As protein: CASSPDGQGTEKLFF.

This clonotype was seen a few times. The chain has TRBV4-1 and TRBJ2-3, with 9 bases fitting TRBD2. Germline CDR1 is MGHRA and CDR2 is YSYEKL. The CDR3 has 16 residues. V lost 1 base to trimming and J lost 3 bases; unmatched junction nucleotides: 5. As DNA, the CDR3 is TGCGCCAGCAGCCAAGTCCCTGGACTAGCGACAGATACGCAGTATTTT. This sequence encodes CASSQVPGLATDTQYF.

V is TRBV20-1 and J is TRBJ2-1, with 7 bases matching TRBD1. The J call may be in error: the DNA end matches TRBJ2-7 better. Per the germline V gene, CDR1 is DFQATT and CDR2 is SNEGSKA (reference sequence). The CDR3 loop spans 15 amino acids. For the CDR3, the DNA is TGCAGTGCTCGCCCGCAGACAGGGCACCCCTACGAGCAGTACTTC. It is translated as CSARPQTGHPYEQYF.

In its sample, this clonotype was seen a few times. This rearrangement joins TRBV12-3 or TRBV12-4 to TRBJ2-7; D is unclear. Trimming removed 5 bases from V and 5 bases from J, with 19 bases in between. This CDR3 region has 15 residues. The CDR3 DNA is TGTGCCAGCAGTCCCCGTGGCACCGCGAAGGACGAGCAGTACTTC. This encodes CASSPRGTAKDEQYF.

The chain employs TRBV27 and TRBJ1-2, with 8 bases identical to TRBD1. This CDR3 contains 16 residues. Germline assignment: CDR1 MNHEY and CDR2 SMNVEV (reference sequence). With 5 bases clipped from V and 4 bases from J, the junction kept 12 bases outside the gene matches. For the CDR3, the DNA is TGTGCCAGCAGTCCGATCGGACAGGGAGGACCCTATGGCTACACCTTC. This encodes CASSPIGQGGPYGYTF.

The V call is TRBV28, the J call TRBJ2-5; TRBD2 matches at 8 bases. The J call could be wrong; TRBJ2-1 is a better fit for the DNA end. The germline V gene encodes CDR1 MDHEN and CDR2 SYDVKM. CDR3 length: 16 amino acids. CDR3: CASSLGGAGSHNEQFF. CDR3 bases: TGTGCCAGCAGTCTCGGGGGGGCCGGGTCTCACAATGAGCAGTTCTTC.

The chain links TRBV30 to TRBJ2-5, with 12 bases aligning to TRBD2. The DNA matches TRBJ2-1 better at its end, which makes the J call doubtful. This CDR3 is built from 17 residues. CDR1 GTSNPN and CDR2 SVGIG come from the germline V gene (reference sequence). CDR3 sequence (DNA): TGTGCCTGGAGTGCAGCAAGGACTAGCGGGGCTGCCACGGGGCAGTTCTTC. Translation gives CAWSAARTSGAATGQFF.

This sequence joins TRBV11-1 and TRBJ2-5, with D perhaps TRBD2 (5 bases). The CDR3 runs to 14 residues. Germline loops: CDR1 SGHAT, CDR2 FQDESV (reference sequence). The V end lost 5 bases, the J end lost 5 bases, and 15 bases lay between the germline ends. CDR3 sequence: CASSDPRGLETQYF. The CDR3 DNA follows: TGTGCCAGCAGCGACCCGAGAGGGCTCGAGACCCAGTACTTC.

The chain links TRBV10-3 to TRBJ1-2; no definite D call. The CDR3 is 14 residues long. Germline V gives CDR1 ENHRY, CDR2 SYGVKD. V lost 0 bases and J lost 8, with 13 bases in between. The CDR3 loop reads CAISESVTNRGYTF. CDR3 DNA: TGTGCCATCAGTGAGTCCGTAACTAATCGGGGCTACACCTTC.

In regard to this clonotype: Its ends do not fully match the called genes, so a read error is possible. V is TRBV28 and J is TRBJ2-4, with D tentatively TRBD1 (7 bases). CDR3 size: 13 residues. CDR1 is MDHEN and CDR2 is SYDVKM in the germline V gene. CDR3 coding DNA: TGTGCCAGCAGCCCCGCGGGACAGTTAAGGGTGGACTTC. Its translation: CASSPAGQLRVDF. Based on the CDR3 plus reference TRBV28 and TRBJ2-4, the full variable domain is DVKVTQSSRYLVKRTGEKVFLECVQDMDHENMFWYRQDPGLGLRLIYFSYDVKMKEKGDIPEGYSVSREKKERFSLILESASTNQTSMYLCASSPAGQLRVDFGAGTRLSVL.

This clonotype was seen only a few times. The CDR3 reads CASSRDGPSGNTIYF. The CDR3 nucleotides are TGTGCCAGCAGTCGAGACGGGCCCTCTGGAAACACCATATATTTT. J is TRBJ1-3 and V is TRBV6-5; the D is unclear. Germline V lookup: CDR1 MNHEY, CDR2 SVGAGI. This CDR3 is built from 15 residues. V shed 5 bases and J shed 0 bases, with 11 bases lying between them.